The clone carrying this TCR beta chain was recorded only once. This entry belongs to a study of control samples from healthy donors and cancer patients. The CDR3 sequence is 17 residues long. V was clipped by 2 bases and J by 0 bases; unmatched bases: 7. Germline V gene lookup returns CDR1 LNHDA and CDR2 SQIVND (reference sequence). Clones were read by immunoSEQ multiplex PCR, and TCRdb kept only the in-frame ones, dropping some. Among about 410,000 clones listed, approximately 92% were seen once. This clonotype originated in a man aged 35-49 years with head and neck cancer. The sequenced material came from PBMCs. The gene calls are TRBV19 and TRBJ2-7; 10 nucleotides align to TRBD1. DNA of the CDR3: TGTGCCAGTAGTATATTGGGGGGACAGGGGAGCTCCTACGAGCAGTACTTC. Translated, it gives CASSILGGQGSSYEQYF.